A single T cell receptor beta chain is shown here with its context. Which antigen it targets is not known. The listed sequencing device is Illumina HiSeq 2000. TCR beta cDNA libraries were prepared using 5'RACE template switching, which introduced a universal primer site and unique molecular identifiers. Synthesis of cDNA was primed from the TCR beta constant segment and was followed by two consecutive PCR amplification steps. In the original analysis: MIGEC was used to demultiplex reads and group the reads by UMI, and MiTCR was used to assemble and quantify clonotypes. To remove erroneous sequences, TCR cDNA sequences were retained only when supported by two or more reads. The tcR package was used for downstream repertoire analysis, and clonotypes were matched between fractions using CDR3 nucleotide sequence together with V segment. VDJmatch was used to annotate antigen specificity against VDJdb, with one amino acid substitution in CDR3 permitted. Through TCRdb reprocessing, the reads give one entry per CDR3 protein sequence; DNA is omitted. These V and J calls are TCRdb output, not the study's own analysis. In this sample's table one finds 500,000 to 600,000 distinct CDR3 sequences. Clones ranked in the top ten supply roughly 3.5% of the sample.

A commercial ELISA kit detecting HCMV-specific IgG in serum was used to determine HCMV serostatus. Peripheral blood mononuclear cells were isolated from blood by Ficoll density gradient centrifugation. The source of the sample is a study of T cells expressing NK-cell markers (dated by TCRdb to 2020 to 2021). For context, the study as a whole: TCR beta-chain repertoires were profiled in sorted CD3+CD56+NKG2C+, CD3+CD56+NKG2C- and CD3+CD56-NKG2C+ T-cell subsets from eight donors. The eight sequenced donors were randomly selected healthy volunteers, three men and five women. Illumina HiSeq 2000/2500, MiSeq or NextSeq was used to sequence libraries as 2 x 150 bp reads. Among the eight sequenced donors, seven were HCMV-seropositive and one was HCMV-seronegative. The paper as a whole reports these results and caveats: Whether the expanded NKG2C-expressing T cell clones were specific for HCMV antigens was left unclear. Those dominant clonotypes were again the most abundant among CD3+CD56-NKG2C+ cells in a handful of donors, at roughly 25-60.1%. In several donors, the dominant CD3+CD56+NKG2C+ clonotypes ranked among the top 10 CD8+ clonotypes, making up roughly 1.0-8% of CD8+ T cells.

Taken from the germline V gene, the CDR1 and CDR2 loops are SQVTM and ANQGSEA. Measured from the cysteine to the phenylalanine, the CDR3 is 15 residues long. No DNA has been recorded. Recombination linked TRBV29-1 to TRBJ2-5; TCRdb selects TRBD2, and the lack of DNA leaves this call unchecked. Sample: blood T cells: a sorted CD56 or NKG2C T cell subset, CD4+ or CD8+ T cells, or bulk PBMC T cells (not recorded which). The source of this sequence is a young man in good health. Donor details come from another sample of the same person, matched by shared clones. The CDR3 corresponds to CSVAGTRGGGETQYF. With the portions outside the CDR3 filled from the reference TRBV29-1 and TRBJ2-5 genes, the complete variable region becomes SAVISQKPSRDICQRGTSLTIQCQVDSQVTMMFWYRQQPGQSLTLIATANQGSEATYESGFVIDKFPISRPNLTFSTLTVSNMSPEDSSIYLCSVAGTRGGGETQYFGPGTRLLVL.